The T cell receptor beta chain under discussion was sequenced for a study of shared clonotypes between healthy human individuals. The test was conducted at deep level. This table comes from immunoSEQ multiplex PCR, and its TCRdb copy is limited to in-frame clones, with some not included. Here the sample spans 2 million to 2.5 million clones, approximately 94% being singletons. The CDR3 extends over 14 amino acids. Germline loops: CDR1 MNHEY, CDR2 SVGAGI. The junction had 2 bases not matched to a gene; V was cut back by 0 bases and J by 5 bases. V and J are TRBV6-5 and TRBJ2-5; 8 bases are shared with TRBD2. The sequencing sample was made of naive CD4+ T cells sorted from blood. The subset was: CD45RA+ positively selected. This TCR came from a man younger than 35 in good health. The CDR3 DNA reads TGTGCCAGCAGTTACTCTGGGACTAGGGAGACCCAGTACTTC. This codes for CASSYSGTRETQYF.